The 31 T cell receptor beta chains below were found in one sample sequenced in a study of long-term antiretroviral therapy in people with HIV. The immunoSEQ assay was v3.0, run at survey level. Libraries were prepared by immunoSEQ multiplex PCR; TCRdb keeps only in-frame clonotypes and omits some of them. The sample consists of under 50,000 clones, roughly 86% of them appearing once. This material consisted of unsorted PBMCs, taken 0.1 years before starting antiretroviral therapy. These TCRs come from a woman aged 45-65 years with HIV.

This chain connects TRBV7-6 to TRBJ2-1; 7 bases agree with TRBD1. Trimming took 4 bases from V and 3 from J; bases not matched to a gene: 6. This CDR3 comprises 15 residues. The germline V gene has CDR1 SGHVS and CDR2 FNYEAQ. CDR3 sequence (DNA): TGTGCCAGCAGCTCGGGACAGATCCTCTACAATGAGCAGTTCTTC. Its protein is CASSSGQILYNEQFF.

This clone was seen more than once but under ten times. This sequence joins TRBV30 and TRBJ1-4, with 10 bases that match TRBD1. The V gene's germline CDR1 is GTSNPN and CDR2 SVGIG (reference sequence). The CDR3 loop spans 13 amino acids. V lost 2 bases, J lost 7 bases, and 1 base stayed unmatched. CDR3 nucleotides: TGTGCCTGGAGTAGGGACAGGGGTGAAAAACTGTTTTTT. This gives the protein CAWSRDRGEKLFF.

This chain uses TRBV30 with TRBJ2-5, with D possibly matching TRBD2 (5 bases). The CDR3 loop spans 13 amino acids. In germline, CDR1 is GTSNPN, CDR2 SVGIG (reference sequence). The V end lost 7 bases, the J end lost 2 bases, and 14 bases lay between the germline ends. The chain's CDR3 is CASQDEGQETQYF. The CDR3 DNA reads TGTGCCTCCCAAGACGAGGGACAAGAGACCCAGTACTTC.

The V gene is TRBV6-6, the J gene TRBJ2-7, with D possibly being TRBD1 (6 bases). CDR1 and CDR2 (germline): MNHNY, SVGAGI (reference sequence). The V gene lost 6 bases and the J gene lost 0 bases, with 12 bases spanning the gap. This CDR3 is built from 14 residues. CDR3 loop: CASRSGDSSYEQYF. CDR3 sequence (DNA): TGTGCCAGCAGATCAGGGGATAGCTCCTACGAGCAGTACTTC.

V usage is TRBV5-5 and J usage is TRBJ2-2; 8 bases map to TRBD2. This CDR3 region has 16 residues. The trim removed 3 bases at V and 2 bases at J, leaving 6 bases unmatched. Germline CDR1 SGHKS, CDR2 YYEKEE (reference sequence). In DNA, the CDR3 is TGTGCCAGCAGCTGGGTAGCGGGGCTAAACACCGGGGAGCTGTTTTTT. It yields the protein CASSWVAGLNTGELFF.

This sequence joins TRBV19 and TRBJ1-3, with D maybe TRBD1 (5 bases). The V gene lost 6 bases and the J gene lost 2 bases, with 20 bases spanning the gap. The germline CDR1 and CDR2 sequences are LNHDA and SQIVND (reference sequence). This CDR3 is 17 amino acids long. In DNA form, the CDR3 reads TGTGCCAGTAGCGTAAAAGTAGGGGTACGGGCTGGAAACACCATATATTTT. This codes for CASSVKVGVRAGNTIYF.

The chain carries TRBV11-3 and TRBJ2-3; D may correspond to TRBD1 or TRBD2 (5 bases each). V gave up 0 bases and J gave up 1 base, with 11 bases separating them. This CDR3 has 16 residues. Germline V gives CDR1 SGHNT, CDR2 YENEEA. CDR3 sequence: CASSLEGRGGTDTQYF. For the CDR3, the DNA is TGTGCCAGCAGCTTAGAGGGTCGAGGGGGCACAGATACGCAGTATTTT.

V gene TRBV7-3 combines with J gene TRBJ1-1, with unresolved D. Germline lookup yields CDR1 SGHTA and CDR2 FQGTGA. The CDR3 length is 13 residues. V lost 0 bases, J lost 6 bases, and 8 bases lay in between. CDR3 protein: CASSLTGGSEAFF. For the CDR3, the DNA is TGTGCCAGCAGCTTAACTGGAGGGTCTGAAGCTTTCTTT.

This chain's CDR3 is CASSLSGLAGDRNEQFF. Written as DNA, the CDR3 is TGTGCCAGCAGCTTGAGTGGACTAGCGGGGGATCGCAATGAGCAGTTCTTC. V usage is TRBV5-4 and J usage is TRBJ2-1; 13 bases line up with TRBD2. The germline CDR1 and CDR2 sequences are SGHNT and YYREEE (reference sequence). The V gene end was trimmed by 1 base and the J gene end by 6 bases; junction bases not matched to a gene: 7. The CDR3 consists of 17 residues.

Comment on this clone: The junction differs from germline at one of its ends, possibly a read error. The chain uses TRBV15 and TRBJ1-1; perhaps TRBD1 as D (5 bases). This CDR3 spans 15 amino acids. Germline values: CDR1 LNHNV, CDR2 YYDKDF (reference sequence). CDR3 in amino acids: CATSSPSRGHGKLGF. The CDR3 DNA is TGTGCCACCAGCAGCCCGAGTAGAGGACACGGGAAGTTGGGTTTT. The whole variable domain, remainder taken from reference TRBV15 and TRBJ1-1, is DAMVIQNPRYQVTQFGKPVTLSCSQTLNHNVMYWYQQKSSQAPKLLFHYYDKDFNNEADTPDNFQSRRPNTSFCFLDIRSPGLGDTAMYLCATSSPSRGHGKLGFGQGTRLTVV.

V is TRBV28 and J is TRBJ1-2; 8 bases match TRBD1. The CDR3 is 13 amino acids. Per germline, CDR1 MDHEN and CDR2 SYDVKM. The trim removed 7 bases at V and 8 bases at J, leaving 9 bases unmatched. CDR3 residues: CASTLDRGRGYTF. DNA for the CDR3: TGTGCCAGCACCCTTGACAGGGGAAGAGGCTACACCTTC.

V usage is TRBV27 and J usage is TRBJ1-1, with TRBD1 identical over 7 bases. This CDR3 is 15 amino acids long. Germline V CDR1 and CDR2: MNHEY, SMNVEV (reference sequence). The V gene end was trimmed by 4 bases and the J gene end by 0 bases; junction bases not matched to a gene: 5. CDR3 sequence reads: CASSSRTGLNTEAFF. CDR3 in DNA: TGTGCCAGCAGTTCAAGGACAGGCTTGAACACTGAAGCTTTCTTT.

The CDR3 reads CATSRGQDRGRTGELFF. DNA of the CDR3: TGTGCCACCAGCAGAGGCCAGGACAGGGGGCGGACCGGGGAGCTGTTTTTT. The rearrangement joins TRBV15 to TRBJ2-2; 11 nucleotides align to TRBD1. This CDR3 spans 17 amino acids. With 1 base clipped from V and 5 bases from J, the junction kept 6 bases outside the gene matches. Germline V gives CDR1 LNHNV, CDR2 YYDKDF (reference sequence).

This clone was seen only once. The rearrangement uses TRBV21-1 and TRBJ2-7; the DNA was not compared with TRBD1, the D call given in the table. TRBV21-1 is a pseudogene segment. The CDR3 runs 15 residues. Written as DNA, the CDR3 is TGTGCCAGCCCTGGGACAGGGGCATCGATTGACGAGCAGTACTTC. This gives the protein CASPGTGASIDEQYF.

The V and J genes are TRBV2 and TRBJ1-6; 8 bases match TRBD1. The CDR3 is made up of 12 amino acids. The V and J ends lost 8 bases and 9 bases, in that order; junction bases with no gene match: 3. Germline values: CDR1 SNHLY, CDR2 FYNNEI. The CDR3 DNA reads TGTGCCAGCGGGACAGGACTTTCACCCCTCCACTTT. Protein product: CASGTGLSPLHF.

The J gene is TRBJ1-2, the V gene TRBV18, with 9 bases identical to TRBD1. V was pared by 3 bases and J by 7 bases, with 9 bases of the junction left unmatched. From germline, CDR1 is KGHSH and CDR2 LQKENI. The CDR3 covers 15 residues. The CDR3 loop reads CASSPSGQGTSGYTF. The CDR3 region has the DNA TGTGCCAGCTCACCTTCCGGACAGGGGACGAGTGGCTACACCTTC.

The chain joins TRBV5-1 to TRBJ2-5, with 8 bases matching TRBD1. This CDR3 has 13 amino acids. The trim removed 5 bases at V and 4 bases at J, leaving 4 bases unmatched. CDR1 and CDR2 (germline): SGHRS, YFSETQ. As DNA, the CDR3 is TGCGCCAGCAGAATTACAGGGGGAGAGACCCAGTACTTC. Protein: CASRITGGETQYF.

The chain employs TRBV10-1 and TRBJ2-1, with 12 bases fitting TRBD2. V was pared by 6 bases and J by 8 bases, with 8 bases of the junction left unmatched. Germline values: CDR1 WNHNN, CDR2 SYGVQD (reference sequence). This CDR3 comprises 15 residues. The CDR3 DNA follows: TGCGCCAGCAGAGGGACTAGCGGGTCCCGCGATGAGCAGTTCTTC. Amino acids: CASRGTSGSRDEQFF.

The rearrangement uses TRBV5-4 and TRBJ1-6, with D hard to call. V dropped 4 bases and J dropped 0 bases, with 8 bases sitting between them. This CDR3 has 15 residues. From germline, CDR1 is SGHNT and CDR2 YYREEE (reference sequence). The CDR3 DNA is TGTGCCAGCAGCGCCGAGAGCTCCTATAATTCACCCCTCCACTTT. Protein: CASSAESSYNSPLHF.

This clone was counted once. The genes are TRBV18 and TRBJ2-2, with D tentatively TRBD1 (5 bases). CDR3 length: 17 residues. V shed 1 base and J shed 6 bases, with 18 bases lying between them. From germline, CDR1 is KGHSH and CDR2 LQKENI. The CDR3 loop reads CASSPQEARVKPGELFF. CDR3 in DNA: TGTGCCAGCTCACCACAGGAAGCCAGGGTAAAACCCGGGGAGCTGTTTTTT.

The V and J genes are TRBV7-9 and TRBJ1-3, with TRBD1 matching over 7 bases. Germline V CDR1 and CDR2: SEHNR, FQNEAQ (reference sequence). Unmatched junction bases numbered 11, after V lost 6 bases and J lost 0 bases. There are 17 residues in the CDR3. CDR3: CASREAGQPNSGNTIYF. The CDR3 DNA reads as TGTGCCAGCAGGGAGGCGGGACAGCCTAACTCTGGAAACACCATATATTTT.

The genes are TRBV7-9 and TRBJ1-4; D gene uncertain. This CDR3 contains 14 residues. Trimming left V 1 base short and J 6 bases short, with 9 bases between. In germline, CDR1 is SEHNR, CDR2 FQNEAQ (reference sequence). The CDR3 spells CASSLGVGDEKLFF. The CDR3 bases are TGTGCCAGCAGCTTAGGAGTCGGAGATGAAAAACTGTTTTTT.

This clone was picked up a small number of times. The chain recombines TRBV27 with TRBJ1-1; possibly TRBD1 for D (6 bases). From germline, CDR1 is MNHEY and CDR2 SMNVEV (reference sequence). The CDR3 is 14 amino acids. V lost 8 bases and J 0 bases, leaving 13 bases between the germline ends. This chain's CDR3 is CASQQGGLNTEAFF. DNA of the CDR3: TGTGCCAGCCAACAGGGAGGGTTGAACACTGAAGCTTTCTTT.

This clone was observed a few times. This rearrangement joins TRBV7-9 to TRBJ1-2; 8 nucleotides match TRBD1. In germline, CDR1 is SEHNR, CDR2 FQNEAQ (reference sequence). CDR3 length equals 14 residues. The junction had 7 bases not matched to a gene; V was cut back by 4 bases and J by 6 bases. This CDR3 is CASSSGQGTHGYTF. The CDR3, as DNA: TGTGCCAGCAGCTCCGGACAGGGAACGCATGGCTACACCTTC.

This chain connects TRBV30 to TRBJ2-3, with D possibly TRBD2 on 5 matching bases. Trimming left V 0 bases short and J 7 bases short, with 8 bases between. The CDR3 length is 12 residues. CDR1 GTSNPN and CDR2 SVGIG come from the germline V gene (reference sequence). In nucleotides, the CDR3 is TGTGCCTGGAGTGTACGGGAACATACGCAGTATTTT. It codes for CAWSVREHTQYF.

DNA for the CDR3: TGTGCCAGTAGTGTGTACAGGGGGCGAGATGAAAAACTGTTTTTT. It codes for CASSVYRGRDEKLFF. The J gene is TRBJ1-4, the V gene TRBV19; TRBD1 matches at 9 bases. V lost 5 bases, J lost 6 bases, and 7 bases stayed unmatched. Germline CDR1 is LNHDA and CDR2 is SQIVND (reference sequence). The CDR3 has 15 residues.

The chain joins TRBV5-6 to TRBJ1-1; D remains ambiguous. CDR3 size: 16 residues. The V and J ends lost 0 bases and 2 bases respectively, with 14 bases between them. Per germline, CDR1 SGHDT and CDR2 YYEEEE. The CDR3 nucleotides read TGTGCCAGCAGCTTGGGCCTTCTGGGCTCAAACACTGAAGCTTTCTTT. Translating it yields CASSLGLLGSNTEAFF.

J is TRBJ2-5 and V is TRBV4-2, with 11 positions matching TRBD2. Per the germline V gene, CDR1 is LGHNA and CDR2 is YNFKEQ. V lost 0 bases and J lost 2; bases outside the gene matches: 2. CDR3 length equals 16 residues. CDR3 DNA sequence: TGTGCCAGCAGCCAAGATCCTAGCGGGGGGCAAGAGACCCAGTACTTC. Translated, it gives CASSQDPSGGQETQYF.

The V call is TRBV25-1, the J call TRBJ2-5; possibly TRBD1 or TRBD2 for D (6 bases each). V was cut by 1 base and J by 7 bases, with 13 bases left in between. This CDR3 has 14 residues. The germline gives CDR1 MGHDK, CDR2 SYGVNS. CDR3 amino acids: CASSEWGASRTQYF. The CDR3 DNA reads TGTGCCAGCAGTGAATGGGGGGCTAGTAGGACCCAGTACTTC. The full variable domain, its missing parts supplied by reference TRBV25-1 and TRBJ2-5, is EADIYQTPRYLVIGTGKKITLECSQTMGHDKMYWYQQDPGMELHLIHYSYGVNSTEKGDLSSESTVSRIRTEHFPLTLESARPSHTSQYLCASSEWGASRTQYFGPGTRLLVL.

The chain combines TRBV5-1 with TRBJ2-7, with 9 nucleotides matching TRBD1. The germline gives CDR1 SGHRS, CDR2 YFSETQ. The CDR3 is 15 amino acids. V shed 5 bases, J shed 3 bases, and the junction held 9 bases outside the gene matches. The CDR3 region has the DNA TGCGCCAGCAGAACCGCCGGGACAGGGATCTACGAGCAGTACTTC. Amino acid sequence: CASRTAGTGIYEQYF. Filled out from reference TRBV5-1 and TRBJ2-7, the complete variable domain reads KAGVTQTPRYLIKTRGQQVTLSCSPISGHRSVSWYQQTPGQGLQFLFEYFSETQRNKGNFPGRFSGRQFSNSRSEMNVSTLELGDSALYLCASRTAGTGIYEQYFGPGTRLTVT.

The chain employs TRBV7-3 and TRBJ2-3; 16 bases are a match to TRBD2. The trim removed 5 bases at V and 6 bases at J, leaving 2 bases unmatched. Germline assignment: CDR1 SGHTA and CDR2 FQGTGA. The CDR3 runs 15 residues. The CDR3 is CASSRGLAGGDTQYF. The CDR3, as DNA: TGTGCCAGCAGCCGGGGACTAGCGGGGGGGGATACGCAGTATTTT.